The 2 T cell receptor beta chains in this list originate from one sample, sequenced in a study of blood T cell repertoires in COVID-19. Repertoires were generated with immunoSEQ multiplex PCR, while TCRdb's copy carries only in-frame clones and drops some. The sample carries 150,000 to 200,000 clones, roughly 80% recorded once. The sample was peripheral blood. Receptors were obtained from a human donor with acute or convalescent COVID-19. The donor label of this sample is uncertain.

The V call is TRBV19, the J call TRBJ1-1; D not resolved. The length of the CDR3 is 11 residues. V shed 6 bases and J shed 4 bases, with 6 bases lying between them. Germline V CDR1 and CDR2: LNHDA, SQIVND (reference sequence). The CDR3 protein is CASRQSTEAFF. The CDR3 DNA reads TGTGCCAGTAGACAGTCCACTGAAGCTTTCTTT.

This clone was counted only a few times. This chain joins TRBV7-3 and TRBJ2-6, with 7 bases that match TRBD1. V lost 9 bases, J lost 3 bases, and 5 bases stayed unmatched. The CDR3 runs 14 residues. Germline values: CDR1 SGHTA, CDR2 FQGTGA. The CDR3 loop is CASTQGDGANVLTF. As DNA, the CDR3 is TGTGCCAGTACCCAGGGGGATGGGGCCAACGTCCTGACTTTC.